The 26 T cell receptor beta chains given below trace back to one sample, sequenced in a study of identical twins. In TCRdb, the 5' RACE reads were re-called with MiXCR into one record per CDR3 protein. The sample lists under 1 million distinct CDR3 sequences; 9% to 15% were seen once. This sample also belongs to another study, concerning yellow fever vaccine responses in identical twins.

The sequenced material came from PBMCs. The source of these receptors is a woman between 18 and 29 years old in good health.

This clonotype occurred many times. CDR3 DNA sequence: TGTGCCAGCAGTTACCGCTGGGACCACACAGATACGCAGTATTTT. Its protein product is CASSYRWDHTDTQYF. The chain carries TRBV6-5 and TRBJ2-3; D is possibly TRBD1 or TRBD2 (5 bases each). The V gene's germline CDR1 is MNHEY and CDR2 SVGAGI. The CDR3 runs 15 residues. Trimming cost V 2 bases and J 2 bases, with 11 bases left between them.

This CDR3 reads CASSSYGPGISGTGNTIYF. CDR3 sequence (DNA): TGTGCCAGCAGCTCGTATGGACCGGGGATTTCGGGAACTGGAAACACCATATATTTT. The chain is built from TRBV11-1 and TRBJ1-3, with D uncertain. The CDR3 is 19 amino acids. Germline V lookup: CDR1 SGHAT, CDR2 FQDESV (reference sequence). The V gene lost 4 bases and the J gene lost 2 bases, with 24 bases spanning the gap.

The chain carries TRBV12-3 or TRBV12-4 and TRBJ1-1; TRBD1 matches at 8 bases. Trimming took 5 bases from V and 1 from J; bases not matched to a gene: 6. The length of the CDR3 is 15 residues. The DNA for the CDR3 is TGTGCCAGCAGTAAAATAGGACAGGGGAACACTGAAGCTTTCTTT. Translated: CASSKIGQGNTEAFF.

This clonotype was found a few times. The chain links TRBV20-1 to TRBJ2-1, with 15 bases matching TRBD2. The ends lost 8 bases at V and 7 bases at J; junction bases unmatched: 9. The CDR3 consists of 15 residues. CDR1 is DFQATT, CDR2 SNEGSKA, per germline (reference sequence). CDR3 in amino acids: CSPGLAGGGGNEQFF. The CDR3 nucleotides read TGCAGTCCGGGACTAGCGGGGGGAGGTGGGAATGAGCAGTTCTTC.

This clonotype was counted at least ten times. The CDR3 DNA reads TGCAGTGCTAGAAAAGCGGGAGAGAGATACGAGCAGTACTTC. It translates to CSARKAGERYEQYF. This chain joins TRBV20-1 and TRBJ2-7; 8 positions match TRBD2. CDR1 DFQATT and CDR2 SNEGSKA come from the germline V gene (reference sequence). This CDR3 has 14 residues. V shed 2 bases and J 4 bases; nucleotides not matched to a gene: 7.

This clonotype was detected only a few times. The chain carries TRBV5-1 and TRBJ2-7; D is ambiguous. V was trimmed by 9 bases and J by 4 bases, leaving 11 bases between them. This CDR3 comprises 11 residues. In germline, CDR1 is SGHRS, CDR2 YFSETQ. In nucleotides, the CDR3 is TGCGCCACCACCCTACTATACGAGCAGTACGTC. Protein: CATTLLYEQYV.

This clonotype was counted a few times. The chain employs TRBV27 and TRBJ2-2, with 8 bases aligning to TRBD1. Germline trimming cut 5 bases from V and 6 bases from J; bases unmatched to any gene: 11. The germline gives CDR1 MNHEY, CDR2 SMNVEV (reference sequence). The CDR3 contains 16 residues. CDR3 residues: CASSADRGRGAGELFF. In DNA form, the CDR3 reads TGTGCCAGCAGTGCTGACAGGGGAAGAGGAGCCGGGGAGCTGTTTTTT.

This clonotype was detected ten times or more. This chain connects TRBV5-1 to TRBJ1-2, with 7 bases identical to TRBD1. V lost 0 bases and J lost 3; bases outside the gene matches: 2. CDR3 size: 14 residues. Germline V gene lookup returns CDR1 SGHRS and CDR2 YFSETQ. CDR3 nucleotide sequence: TGCGCCAGCAGCTTGGCTACAGGGGACTATGGCTACACCTTC. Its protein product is CASSLATGDYGYTF.

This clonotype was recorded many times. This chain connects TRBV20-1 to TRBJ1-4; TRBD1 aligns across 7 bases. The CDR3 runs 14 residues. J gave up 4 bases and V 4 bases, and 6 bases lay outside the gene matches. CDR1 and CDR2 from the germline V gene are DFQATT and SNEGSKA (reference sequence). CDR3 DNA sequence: TGCAGTGCTATGCCGGGACAGTATAATGAAAAACTGTTTTTT. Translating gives CSAMPGQYNEKLFF.

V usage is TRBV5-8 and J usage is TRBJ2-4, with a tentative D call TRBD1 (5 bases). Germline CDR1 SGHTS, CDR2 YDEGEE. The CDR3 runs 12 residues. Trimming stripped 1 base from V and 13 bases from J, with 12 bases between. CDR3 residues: CASSLSGQDQYF. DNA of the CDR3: TGTGCCAGCAGCTTGTCAGGGCAGGACCAGTACTTC.

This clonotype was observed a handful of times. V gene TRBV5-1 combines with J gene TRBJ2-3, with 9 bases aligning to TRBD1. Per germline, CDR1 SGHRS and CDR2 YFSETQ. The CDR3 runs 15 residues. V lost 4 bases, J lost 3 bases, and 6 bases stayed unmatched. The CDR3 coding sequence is TGCGCCAGCAGCGGACCGGGACAGGGAACAGATACGCAGTATTTT. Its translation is CASSGPGQGTDTQYF.

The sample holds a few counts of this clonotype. The CDR3: CASTPGTSGRGYEQYF. In DNA, the CDR3 is TGTGCCAGCACCCCCGGGACTAGCGGGAGGGGGTACGAGCAGTACTTC. The chain employs TRBV28 and TRBJ2-7; 16 positions agree with TRBD2. The V gene's germline CDR1 is MDHEN and CDR2 SYDVKM. There are 16 residues in the CDR3. V was clipped by 7 bases and J by 4 bases; unmatched bases: 7.

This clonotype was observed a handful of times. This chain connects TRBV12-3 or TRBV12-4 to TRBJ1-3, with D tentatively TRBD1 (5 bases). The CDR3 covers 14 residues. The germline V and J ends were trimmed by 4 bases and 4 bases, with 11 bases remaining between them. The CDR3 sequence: CASSSGPKGNTIYF. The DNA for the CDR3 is TGTGCCAGCAGTTCAGGGCCTAAAGGAAACACCATATATTTT.

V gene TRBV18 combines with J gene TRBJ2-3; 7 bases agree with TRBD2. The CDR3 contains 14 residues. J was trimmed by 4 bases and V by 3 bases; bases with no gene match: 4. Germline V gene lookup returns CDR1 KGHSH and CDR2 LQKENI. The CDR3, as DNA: TGTGCCAGCTCACCGGGGGGGAGTTCAGATACGCAGTATTTT. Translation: CASSPGGSSDTQYF.

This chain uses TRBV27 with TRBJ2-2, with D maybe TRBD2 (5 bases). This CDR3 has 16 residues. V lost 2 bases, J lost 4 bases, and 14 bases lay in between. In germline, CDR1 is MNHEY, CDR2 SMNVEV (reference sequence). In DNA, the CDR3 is TGTGCCAGCAGTTTACCCTGGCCGGGGAGCACCGGGGAGCTGTTTTTT. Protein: CASSLPWPGSTGELFF.

This CDR3 is CSALAAHTFRSEQYF. Here the CDR3 DNA reads TGCAGTGCTCTGGCGGCCCACACATTCCGTTCCGAGCAGTACTTC. The V call is TRBV20-1, the J call TRBJ2-7, with D unclear. The CDR3 has 15 amino acids. Per germline, CDR1 DFQATT and CDR2 SNEGSKA (reference sequence). Deletions cut 5 bases from V and 6 bases from J, with 23 bases between.

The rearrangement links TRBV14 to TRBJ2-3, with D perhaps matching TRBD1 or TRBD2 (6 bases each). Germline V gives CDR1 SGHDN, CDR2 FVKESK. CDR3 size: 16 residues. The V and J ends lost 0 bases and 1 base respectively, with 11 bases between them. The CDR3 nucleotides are TGTGCCAGCAGCCAAGAGTGGGGGGCAGGCACAGATACGCAGTATTTT. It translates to CASSQEWGAGTDTQYF.

CDR3 bases: TGTGCCACCAGCAGTTATTCACAGGGCTATGGCTACACCTTC. This sequence encodes CATSSYSQGYGYTF. V gene TRBV15 combines with J gene TRBJ1-2; weak D call: TRBD1 (6 bases). V dropped 3 bases and J dropped 4 bases, with 12 bases sitting between them. Germline values: CDR1 LNHNV, CDR2 YYDKDF (reference sequence). CDR3 length: 14 residues.

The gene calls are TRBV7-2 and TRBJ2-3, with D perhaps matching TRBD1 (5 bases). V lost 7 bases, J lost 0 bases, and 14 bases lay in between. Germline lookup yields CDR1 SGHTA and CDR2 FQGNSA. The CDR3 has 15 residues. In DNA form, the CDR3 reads TGTGCCAGCATACCGGACACCTCTAGCACAGATACGCAGTATTTT. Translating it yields CASIPDTSSTDTQYF.

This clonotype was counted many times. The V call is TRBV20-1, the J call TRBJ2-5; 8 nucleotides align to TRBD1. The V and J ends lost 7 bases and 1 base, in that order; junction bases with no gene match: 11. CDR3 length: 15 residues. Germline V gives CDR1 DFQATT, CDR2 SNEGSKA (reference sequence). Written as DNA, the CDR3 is TGCAGTGTTACGACAGGGGCCGCTCCCCAAGAGACCCAGTACTTC. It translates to CSVTTGAAPQETQYF.

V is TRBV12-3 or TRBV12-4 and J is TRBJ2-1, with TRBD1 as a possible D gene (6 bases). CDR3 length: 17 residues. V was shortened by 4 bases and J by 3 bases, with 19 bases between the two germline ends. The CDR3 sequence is CASSWKDTGTNYNEQFF. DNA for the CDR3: TGTGCCAGCAGTTGGAAAGATACCGGGACAAACTACAATGAGCAGTTCTTC.

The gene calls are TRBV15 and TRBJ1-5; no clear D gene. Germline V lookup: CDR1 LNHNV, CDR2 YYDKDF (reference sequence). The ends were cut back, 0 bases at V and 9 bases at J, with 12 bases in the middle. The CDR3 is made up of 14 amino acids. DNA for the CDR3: TGTGCCACCAGCAGAGATAAAAGCCCCCGGCCCCAGCATTTT. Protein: CATSRDKSPRPQHF.

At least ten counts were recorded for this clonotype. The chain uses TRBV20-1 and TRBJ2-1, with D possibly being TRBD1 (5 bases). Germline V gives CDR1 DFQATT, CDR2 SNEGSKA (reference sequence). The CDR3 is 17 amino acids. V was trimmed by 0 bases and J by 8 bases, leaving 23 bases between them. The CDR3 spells CSARDRLPQGFVHEQFF. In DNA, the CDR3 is TGCAGTGCTAGAGATCGCCTCCCGCAGGGCTTCGTCCATGAGCAGTTCTTC.

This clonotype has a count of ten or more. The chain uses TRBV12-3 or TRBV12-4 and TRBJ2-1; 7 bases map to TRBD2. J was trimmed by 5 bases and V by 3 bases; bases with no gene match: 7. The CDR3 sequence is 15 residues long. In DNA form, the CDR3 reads TGTGCCAGCAGTTTGTGGCTAGCGGAAAACAATGAGCAGTTCTTC. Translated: CASSLWLAENNEQFF.

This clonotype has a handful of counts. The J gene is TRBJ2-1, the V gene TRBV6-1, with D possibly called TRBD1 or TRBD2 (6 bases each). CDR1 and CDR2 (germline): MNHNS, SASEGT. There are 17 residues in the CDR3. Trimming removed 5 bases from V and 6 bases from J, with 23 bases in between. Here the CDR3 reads CASSRGGTAGGSNEQFF. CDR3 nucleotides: TGTGCCAGCAGTCGAGGGGGGACCGCCGGAGGGAGCAATGAGCAGTTCTTC.

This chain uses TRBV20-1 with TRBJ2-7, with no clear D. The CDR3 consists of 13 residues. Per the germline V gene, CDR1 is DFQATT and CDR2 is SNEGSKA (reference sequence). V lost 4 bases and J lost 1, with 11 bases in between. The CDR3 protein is CSAILQNSYEQYF. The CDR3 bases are TGCAGTGCTATTTTACAGAATTCCTACGAGCAGTACTTC.